A single sample gave rise to the 25 T cell receptor beta chains below, sequenced in a study of blood T cell repertoires in COVID-19. TCRdb's table, derived via immunoSEQ multiplex PCR, lists solely in-frame clones and lacks some. The table includes hundreds of thousands of clones, more than 70% detected once. Material for sequencing was peripheral blood. Receptor source: a woman aged 25 to 39 with COVID-19, enrolled during active disease.

The genes are TRBV19 and TRBJ2-7; tentatively, D is TRBD1 (6 bases). Trimming took off 9 bases at V and 1 base at J, with 13 bases between the two ends. Germline V gene data show CDR1 as LNHDA and CDR2 as SQIVND (reference sequence). CDR3 size: 13 residues. The CDR3 nucleotides read TGTGCCAGCCGGGTGACAGGTTCCTACGAGCAGTACTTC. Its translation: CASRVTGSYEQYF.

The rearrangement links TRBV4-1 to TRBJ2-3, with D possibly matching TRBD1 (6 bases). Trimming left V 1 base short and J 5 bases short, with 10 bases between. Germline V gives CDR1 MGHRA, CDR2 YSYEKL. This CDR3 comprises 14 residues. The CDR3, as DNA: TGCGCCAGCAGCCAAGGGGGGCGAGGAGATACGCAGTATTTT. As protein: CASSQGGRGDTQYF.

The chain uses TRBV15 and TRBJ2-3, with D possibly TRBD2 on 5 matching bases. V was clipped by 3 bases and J by 6 bases, with 13 bases between them. The germline gives CDR1 LNHNV, CDR2 YYDKDF (reference sequence). The CDR3 consists of 14 residues. CDR3 DNA sequence: TGTGCCACCAGCAGCCCCGTCGGCGGGGATACGCAGTATTTT. Amino acid sequence: CATSSPVGGDTQYF.

The rearrangement joins TRBV25-1 to TRBJ1-2; D unresolved. V was clipped by 3 bases and J by 6 bases, with 8 bases between them. This CDR3 has 12 amino acids. Germline loops: CDR1 MGHDK, CDR2 SYGVNS. CDR3 region: CASSDPRNGYTF. In DNA, the CDR3 is TGTGCCAGCAGTGACCCCAGGAATGGCTACACCTTC.

The gene calls are TRBV30 and TRBJ1-4, with a possible D match to TRBD1 (6 bases). CDR1 is GTSNPN and CDR2 is SVGIG in the germline V gene (reference sequence). The CDR3 length is 14 residues. V was clipped by 4 bases and J by 2 bases, with 11 bases between them. The CDR3 nucleotides are TGTGCCTGGAACACAGGGAAGACTAATGAAAAACTGTTTTTT. Its protein is CAWNTGKTNEKLFF.

This clone was seen a few times. This chain connects TRBV19 to TRBJ2-2; D may be TRBD2 (6 bases). V was cut by 7 bases and J by 4 bases, with 16 bases left in between. The CDR3 consists of 15 residues. Germline assignment: CDR1 LNHDA and CDR2 SQIVND (reference sequence). CDR3 protein: CASTDSGRGTGELFF. As DNA, the CDR3 is TGTGCCAGTACCGATAGCGGAAGGGGCACCGGGGAGCTGTTTTTT.

The chain is built from TRBV7-2 and TRBJ1-5; D perhaps matches TRBD1 (6 bases). The germline V gene has CDR1 SGHTA and CDR2 FQGNSA. This CDR3 comprises 14 residues. Trimming cost V 5 bases and J 8 bases, with 16 bases left between them. The CDR3 DNA is TGTGCCAGCAGCCCCCGAAGACAGGCTGAGCCCCAGCATTTT. This encodes CASSPRRQAEPQHF.

This clone showed up just a few times. The chain is built from TRBV28 and TRBJ2-7; possibly TRBD2 for D (6 bases). CDR1 is MDHEN, CDR2 SYDVKM, per germline. V was cut by 6 bases and J by 1 base, with 10 bases left in between. The CDR3 extends over 13 amino acids. The CDR3 sequence is CASRSGGSYEQYV. The CDR3 coding sequence is TGTGCCAGCAGGAGTGGAGGGTCCTACGAGCAGTACGTC.

The rearrangement links TRBV10-1 to TRBJ2-1, with 11 bases aligning to TRBD2. Looked up from germline, CDR1 is WNHNN and CDR2 is SYGVQD (reference sequence). V lost 3 bases and J lost 10; bases outside the gene matches: 2. This CDR3 region has 13 residues. The CDR3 region is CASSDGLAGEQFF. For the CDR3, the DNA is TGCGCCAGCAGTGATGGACTAGCGGGCGAGCAGTTCTTC.

The chain employs TRBV6-5 and TRBJ2-7; 10 bases fit TRBD1. The CDR3 contains 15 residues. The V and J ends lost 4 bases and 2 bases, in that order; junction bases with no gene match: 5. Germline V CDR1 and CDR2: MNHEY, SVGAGI. CDR3 nucleotide sequence: TGTGCCAGCAGTTCCGGGACAGGGGCAACCTACGAGCAGTACTTC. This codes for CASSSGTGATYEQYF.

The chain is built from TRBV4-1 and TRBJ1-1; D not resolved. Deletions cut 3 bases from V and 0 bases from J, with 14 bases between. The length of the CDR3 is 16 residues. Germline V gene sequence: CDR1 MGHRA, CDR2 YSYEKL. Written as DNA, the CDR3 is TGCGCCAGCAGCCAGGTTTCGCGGGTATTGAACACTGAAGCTTTCTTT. Amino acid sequence: CASSQVSRVLNTEAFF.

The chain has TRBV4-1 and TRBJ2-7, with a weak D call TRBD2 (5 bases). The length of the CDR3 is 12 residues. Trimming cost V 3 bases and J 7 bases, with 10 bases left between them. Germline V gene data show CDR1 as MGHRA and CDR2 as YSYEKL. The CDR3 region has the DNA TGCGCCAGCAGCCACCAAACGGGAGAGCAGTACGTC. Amino acid sequence: CASSHQTGEQYV.

This clone came up once. Other DNA sequences in this specimen translate into the identical CDR3. Written as DNA, the CDR3 is TGTGCCAGCAGCCAAGGGACAGGAGATTCACCCCTCCACTTT. The encoded protein is CASSQGTGDSPLHF. The rearrangement uses TRBV3-1 (or the pseudogene TRBV3-2) and TRBJ1-6, with 7 bases fitting TRBD1. V trimming: 1 base; J trimming: 8 bases; junction bases outside the gene matches: 2. The germline CDR1 and CDR2 sequences are LGHDT and YNNKEL (reference sequence). This CDR3 comprises 14 residues.

The gene calls are TRBV10-3 and TRBJ2-3; 10 nucleotides line up with TRBD2. V dropped 4 bases and J dropped 1; count of bases not matched to a gene: 2. Germline V lookup: CDR1 ENHRY, CDR2 SYGVKD. CDR3 length: 15 amino acids. CDR3 in amino acids: CAISVLAGGTDTQYF. Written as DNA, the CDR3 is TGTGCCATCAGTGTCCTAGCGGGAGGCACAGATACGCAGTATTTT.

The chain recombines TRBV10-2 with TRBJ1-4; no reliable D call. The V gene's germline CDR1 is WSHSY and CDR2 SAAADI. The V and J ends lost 4 bases and 3 bases respectively, with 6 bases between them. This CDR3 contains 13 residues. The CDR3 here is CASSVGANEKLFF. The CDR3 DNA follows: TGCGCCAGCAGTGTGGGCGCTAATGAAAAACTGTTTTTT.

The chain joins TRBV5-8 to TRBJ1-5, with D unclear. V dropped 1 base and J dropped 6 bases, with 5 bases sitting between them. The germline V gene has CDR1 SGHTS and CDR2 YDEGEE. This CDR3 has 12 amino acids. In DNA form, the CDR3 reads TGTGCCAGCAGCTTGAGGAGTCAGCCCCAGCATTTT. Translating gives CASSLRSQPQHF. Combining the CDR3 with reference TRBV5-8 and TRBJ1-5 gives the whole variable domain EAGVTQSPTHLIKTRGQQATLRCSPISGHTSVYWYQQALGLGLQFLLWYDEGEERNRGNFPPRFSGRQFPNYSSELNVNALELEDSALYLCASSLRSQPQHFGDGTRLSIL.

The CDR3, as DNA: TGTGCCAGCAGTTACTCCCCGGGACAAGTGACCTACGAGCAGTACTTC. This sequence encodes CASSYSPGQVTYEQYF. This chain uses TRBV6-2 or TRBV6-3 with TRBJ2-7; TRBD1 might be the D (6 bases). Trimming left V 0 bases short and J 2 bases short, with 14 bases between. CDR3 length equals 16 residues. Germline CDR1 reads MNHEY; CDR2 reads SVGEGT.

J is TRBJ1-6 and V is TRBV10-3; 7 nucleotides align to TRBD1. This CDR3 has 15 amino acids. Trimming at V came to 3 bases and at J to 9 bases, leaving 8 bases not matched to a gene. CDR1 ENHRY and CDR2 SYGVKD come from the germline V gene. The CDR3 sequence: CAISDPRTGLSPLHF. CDR3 in DNA: TGTGCCATCAGTGACCCTAGGACAGGTCTTTCACCCCTCCACTTT.

The rearrangement joins TRBV5-1 to TRBJ1-2; 7 nucleotides match TRBD1. The length of the CDR3 is 15 residues. The V and J ends lost 3 bases and 5 bases, in that order; junction bases with no gene match: 10. Germline V gene lookup returns CDR1 SGHRS and CDR2 YFSETQ. CDR3 residues: CASSSPTGLPYGYTF. For the CDR3, the DNA is TGCGCCAGCAGCTCCCCGACAGGGCTGCCTTATGGCTACACCTTC.

The chain uses TRBV5-1 and TRBJ2-5, with TRBD2 identical over 13 bases. This CDR3 region has 17 residues. The V and J ends lost 4 bases and 2 bases, in that order; junction bases with no gene match: 8. Germline V gene data show CDR1 as SGHRS and CDR2 as YFSETQ. CDR3 residues: CASSLGTSGAGQETQYF. CDR3 sequence (DNA): TGCGCCAGCAGCCTCGGGACTAGCGGGGCTGGGCAAGAGACCCAGTACTTC.

This clone has just one count. The chain joins TRBV12-3 or TRBV12-4 to TRBJ2-7; possible D gene TRBD1, 6 bases. The V and J ends lost 3 bases and 2 bases respectively, with 8 bases between them. This CDR3 has 13 residues. The CDR3 sequence: CASSLDSPYEQYF. In DNA form, the CDR3 reads TGTGCCAGCAGTTTGGACAGCCCCTACGAGCAGTACTTC.

As DNA, the CDR3 is TGTGCCAGCAGCCCCTCCGTTATCAGCTCCTACAATGAGCAGTTCTTC. Translated, it gives CASSPSVISSYNEQFF. The rearrangement uses TRBV5-6 and TRBJ2-1; no clear D. Germline loops: CDR1 SGHDT, CDR2 YYEEEE. The V and J ends lost 4 bases and 0 bases respectively, with 14 bases between them. The CDR3 loop spans 16 amino acids.

This chain joins TRBV9 and TRBJ2-2; 10 nucleotides agree with TRBD2. Germline CDR1 and CDR2: SGDLS and YYNGEE. With 3 bases clipped from V and 5 bases from J, the junction kept 4 bases outside the gene matches. The length of the CDR3 is 15 residues. For the CDR3, the DNA is TGTGCCAGCAGCGCCCTAGCGGGAGCGACCGGGGAGCTGTTTTTT. Its protein is CASSALAGATGELFF.

The rearrangement uses TRBV3-1 (or the pseudogene TRBV3-2) and TRBJ1-2; a weak D match, TRBD1 (5 bases). CDR1 and CDR2 from the germline V gene are LGHDT and YNNKEL (reference sequence). Trimming stripped 4 bases from V and 4 bases from J, with 16 bases between. CDR3 length: 15 residues. The CDR3 loop is CASSLLSTATYGYTF. In DNA, the CDR3 is TGTGCCAGCAGCCTCCTATCGACAGCAACCTATGGCTACACCTTC.

A word on this clone: Here the CDR3 omits its conserved ending phenylalanine or tryptophan, so a read error is the likely source. The DNA is left out, because the CDR3 cannot be placed on it with certainty; the CDR3 is given as TCRdb lists it. This chain links TRBV21-1 with TRBJ1-1. TRBV21-1 is listed as a pseudogene. The CDR3 numbers 9 amino acids, ends counted. The CDR3 sequence is CASSKGGGV.